The following is a T cell receptor beta chain sequence with its context. This clone has just a few counts. This receptor's antigen is unknown. One base away there is no much larger clone; base qualities are not given. The label giving this sample's time point can be read as: 20 to 30 weeks on oral tofacitinib. The label giving this sample's treatment or condition can be read as: oral pan-JAK inhibitor, 5-10 mg twice daily. From alopecia areata patients, peripheral blood was collected along with lesional scalp punch biopsies. PBMCs were separated by density centrifugation and stained for CD3, CD4 and CD8, after which CD4+ and CD8+ T cells were sorted on a FACSAria. Clipping removes 2 bases from V and 2 bases from J, with 8 as the unmatched junction base count. CDR1 and CDR2, looked up from the germline V gene, are SGHDT and YYEEEE. There are 16 amino acids in the CDR3, from cysteine to phenylalanine inclusive. The retained sequence is limited to the CDR3, 48 bases, with the frame set at the first base.

Preparation of the library involved the immunoSEQ multiplex PCR assay. For TCR sequencing, RNA was extracted from every sample and reverse transcribed into cDNA to serve as template. SuperScript III was used for first-strand cDNA synthesis, primed with a 2:1 mix of oligo-dT and random hexamers. A synthetic immune receptor repertoire was used to assess amplification bias, and residual bias was removed computationally. In the source study's methods: Raw reads were preprocessed to remove errors, and CDR3 was defined by IMGT conventions from the conserved cysteine to phenylalanine. Clonality was calculated as 1 minus Shannon entropy normalized by log2 of the number of productive unique TCRs. Scalp TCRbeta sequences were cross-referenced with sorted blood CD4 and CD8 repertoires so that the CD4 or CD8 identity of scalp clones could be inferred. TCRdb took over this immuneACCESS table, retaining in-frame rearrangements with V and J assigned. Such tables are incomplete; in checked studies, under half of the missing clones stem from an unresolved V gene, and the remainder is unexplained. The DNA was the basis for D and trimming; V, J and clone size are from that table. This sample comprises nearly 200,000 clones, 55% to 75% of them detected only once. The ten largest clones represent roughly 5% of the sample.

This sample is part of a study of CD8+ T cells in alopecia areata (dated by TCRdb to 2017 to 2018). In the study overall: Treated patients were enrolled in an open-label pilot trial of oral tofacitinib, 5 to 10 mg twice daily, for moderate-to-severe alopecia areata. Tofacitinib was administered for 6 to 18 months, and 6 months of follow-up off drug were then conducted to assess delayed response and recurrence. Disease severity in treated patients was measured with the SALT score, which quantifies the percentage of affected scalp surface area. Scalp tissue and sorted CD4+ and CD8+ peripheral blood T cells from patchy and totalis/universalis alopecia areata patients and from healthy controls were covered by human TCRbeta sequencing. Clonality in the scalp was compared among normal scalp (n=4), patchy alopecia areata scalp (n=8), and alopecia totalis/universalis scalp (n=8). TCRbeta CDR3 regions were amplified by immunoSEQ multiplex PCR with 35 Vbeta forward and 13 Jbeta reverse primers. The RNA source kit depended on sample type: the PAXgene miRNA kit for fixed scalp, the miRNeasy kit for PBMCs, and the RNeasy kit for mouse skin. High-throughput TCRbeta sequencing was used to examine T cell clonal expansion in alopecia areata in both the C3H/HeJ mouse model and human patients. Biopsies were taken from tofacitinib-treated patients at baseline and again at 4 and 24 weeks into treatment, and several of those patients also had a later scalp biopsy. What the research found in general, with its limitations: The treated cohort was small, with a single nonresponder, so links between baseline CD8+ expansion and response need larger studies. Shared TCR sequences between patients were less evident than in mice, which may be partly attributable to HLA diversity in the patient population. Scalp TCR repertoire analysis is complicated because resident alphabeta T cells in normal human skin are also sequenced, whereas mouse skin is dominated by gammadelta T cells. During tofacitinib treatment, many expanded lesional clones stuck around in both scalp and blood, and this persistence may partly explain why relapse happens after treatment is stopped. Higher clonality and more expanded CD8+ clones were observed in lesional scalp than in normal scalp, particularly in alopecia totalis/universalis, a finding suggestive of antigenic drive. Tofacitinib significantly lowered scalp clonality and the number of expanded CD8+ clones among the top 100 scalp clones.

This TCR came from a human donor with alopecia areata. This sample comprised CD4+ T cells sorted from blood, obtained at week 24, from a patient treated with tofacitinib. The chain joins TRBV5-6 to TRBJ2-5, with 8 central nucleotides matching TRBD2. At the DNA level, the sequence is TGTGCCAGCAGCTTCTGGGCGGGGGGCCGTCAAGAGACCCAGTACTTC. Translated, it reads CASSFWAGGRQETQYF.